This note documents a single T cell receptor beta chain sequence. The data are from a study of OX40 agonist ivuxolimab in advanced cancers. The CDR3 has 17 residues. The V gene's germline CDR1 is SGHTA and CDR2 FQGNSA. The V end lost 0 bases, the J end lost 0 bases, and 12 bases lay between the germline ends. Measured with immunoSEQ multiplex PCR; TCRdb has only the in-frame clones, and not every one. This sample has 85,000 to 100,000 clones; about 85% occur once, and the top ten carry 0.2% to 0.25%. The sample was CD4+ or CD8+ T cells sorted from blood, taken in a trial of the OX40 agonist ivuxolimab. The chain recombines TRBV7-2 with TRBJ1-5; D is unresolved. The sequence was obtained from an adult with an advanced solid tumor such as melanoma, head and neck, liver or kidney cancer. The CDR3 bases are TGTGCCAGCAGCTTAGCCGCGAGTTACTATAGCAATCAGCCCCAGCATTTT. As protein: CASSLAASYYSNQPQHF. The whole variable domain, filled in from reference TRBV7-2 and TRBJ1-5, reads GAGVSQSPSNKVTEKGKDVELRCDPISGHTALYWYRQSLGQGLEFLIYFQGNSAPDKSGLPSDRFSAERTGGSVSTLTIQRTQQEDSAVYLCASSLAASYYSNQPQHFGDGTRLSIL.